This TCR beta chain stems from a study of vaccination and CD4 T cells after COVID-19. Overall study findings and caveats: In median terms, SARS-CoV-2-reactive clonotypes went from about 20 to 38, a nonsignificant rise. Among those convalescent, a median 86.3% of reactive clones emerged solely post-vaccination.

This clonotype was detected only a few times. Its antigen is not identified. At the Johns Hopkins FTIC core, DNA taken from cultured CD4+ T cells was sequenced by way of the Oncomine TCR Beta short-read assay. Investigators isolated genomic DNA from cultured CD4+ T cells. In TCRdb, the PCR reads were re-called with MiXCR into one record per CDR3 protein. The data hold roughly 22,000 distinct CDR3 sequences, with about three fifths observed a single time. The V gene's germline CDR1 is DFQATT and CDR2 SNEGSKA (reference sequence). This CDR3 is 14 amino acids long. The ends were cut back, 6 bases at V and 2 bases at J, with 15 bases in the middle. Regarding treatment: roughly 10-day PBMC culture with coronavirus spike peptide pools or control peptides (ViraFEST assay). Using peptide pools, antigen-specific T cells were expanded in ViraFEST before TCRs were sequenced.

Sequenced input: CD4+ T cells from blood, cultured in vitro. The TCR was taken from a human donor who had recovered from COVID-19. This sequence joins TRBV20-1 and TRBJ2-3, with TRBD2 as a possible D gene (6 bases). CDR3: CSAQRGLSTDTQYF. Here the CDR3 DNA reads TGCAGTGCACAGAGGGGACTTTCCACAGATACGCAGTATTTT.